This T cell receptor beta chain was sequenced during a study of T cells in Graves' hyperthyroidism and ophthalmopathy (dated by TCRdb to about 2019). Describing the broader study: Peripheral blood was collected at initial diagnosis, before any treatment. To identify TCR V-J signatures that set the groups apart, the researchers used a discovery cohort of 95 to 100 patients, made up of about 44 with Graves' ophthalmopathy and some 60 with stable Graves' hyperthyroidism. Whether ophthalmopathy could be predicted prospectively was tested in an independent validation cohort made up of 18 hyperthyroidism patients plus 17 patients who later progressed to ophthalmopathy. The 100 or so discovery patients were randomly split 7:3 into training and test sets. Thyroid tissue and blood T-cell repertoires from six Graves' hyperthyroidism patients were also compared in the study. After sampling, hyperthyroidism patients received methimazole starting at 30 mg daily, and ophthalmopathy patients received high-dose intravenous methylprednisolone. According to the paper, TCR Vbeta CDR3 sequencing was carried out on 135 peripheral blood samples, which came from some 41 ophthalmopathy, some 73 hyperthyroidism and approximately 17 progressor patients.

The TCR beta CDR3 regions were amplified from the RNA transcripts. The first round of RT-PCR for the TCR CDR3 was performed with the HTBI primer set and the Qiagen OneStep RT-PCR kit. Libraries were constructed in a second round of multiplex PCR, after which size selection and purification were carried out. Paired-end sequencing of the libraries was performed with 100 bp reads on an Illumina HiSeq2000. On the authors' methods: SOAPnuke was used to process the raw data, removing reads that contained adapters or uncalled bases, had a mean Phred below 15, or lacked an exact match to the constant primer or identifier. High-quality paired reads were merged using COPE v1.2.5, and each unique nucleotide sequence was defined as a clonotype. MiTCR v1.1 was used to align the clonotypes against IMGT TRBV, TRBD and TRBJ reference segments. Only V-J combinations with frequency above 0.0001, covering roughly 99% of repertoires, were analysed. The TCS score was defined as F50 (clonal expansion) divided by E x V (chaos), with BLOSUM62-based TCRdist calculated between CDR3 peptides within each V-J. Welch's t-statistics and random forest reduced just over 500 V-J features to 10 to 15, which were used in a naive Bayes classifier (R e1071). TCRdb took the public reads, trimmed them with fastp at Q25, ran MiXCR for clone calling and kept in-frame beta chains. Records with the same CDR3 protein are collapsed into one entry carrying the most frequent genes and DNA. It is TCRdb's table, rather than the study itself, that gives the V and J calls and clone size. The sample table holds 600,000 to 850,000 distinct CDR3 sequences, of which about 17% were seen once. The top ten constitute around 17% of the sample.

V and J are truncated by 1 base and 4 bases respectively, leaving an intervening sequence of 6 bases. The CDR3 contains 13 residues, cysteine and phenylalanine counted. This entry keeps only the CDR3 DNA: 39 bases, framed from base 1. The germline V gene encodes CDR1 KGHSH and CDR2 LQKENI. Hyperthyroidism patients were aged 18 to 65 years and newly diagnosed, with disease duration of less than 2 months. Exclusion was applied to patients with uncontrolled infections, other autoimmune diseases, pregnancy or lactation. Clinical symptoms, serum thyroxine and TRAb, thyroid ultrasound, and orbital computed tomography formed the basis for the diagnoses. Blood from progressor patients was drawn when they were first diagnosed with hyperthyroidism, before any ophthalmopathy symptoms appeared. PBMCs were isolated from around 10 ml of fresh peripheral blood by Ficoll-Paque density gradient centrifugation. Progressor patients were initially diagnosed with Graves' hyperthyroidism and developed ophthalmopathy during follow-up. Total RNA was extracted using Trizol reagent, and RNA quality was assessed on an Agilent 2100 Bioanalyzer.

General study outcomes and caveats: Sample size was not statistically predetermined, and investigators were not blinded to group allocation. A model built on a 13 V-J signature distinguished ophthalmopathy from stable hyperthyroidism, reaching 85% to 90% sensitivity and approximately 83% specificity in cross-validation and 80%/75% in testing. In validation, the model predicted progression to ophthalmopathy a median of about 6 months before onset, with roughly 70% sensitivity and roughly 72% specificity. Most expanded thyroid clonotypes (frequency above 0.001) were also found in blood, which suggests that blood repertoires may mirror thyroid immune responses.

This clonotype was picked up many times. There is no known antigen for this receptor. No base qualities exist here, and no much larger clone lies one base off it. Input material: blood. Recombination connected TRBV18 to TRBJ2-3; no D gene can be assigned with confidence. This TCR came from a woman aged 50 to 65 with Graves' hyperthyroidism that later progressed to Graves' ophthalmopathy. The CDR3 amino acid sequence is: CASSPRAADTQYF. The DNA is as follows: TGTGCCAGCTCACCACGCGCCGCAGATACGCAGTATTTT.